A single T cell receptor beta chain is shown here with its context. What it binds is not known. The source of the sample is a study of cytotoxic CD8 clonotypes in ibrutinib-treated CLL. Findings and limits, study-wide: Baseline values of clonality outstripped age-matched healthy donors and followed circulating CD8+ T-cell counts.

The germline CDR1 and CDR2 sequences are MRHNA and SNTAGT. V lost 0 bases and J lost 5, with 3 bases in between. CDR3 length equals 12 residues. Approximately 2.2 micrograms of genomic DNA came from cryopreserved PBMCs for TCR beta libraries. Repertoires were generated with immunoSEQ multiplex PCR, while TCRdb's copy carries only in-frame clones and drops some. The profile shows 300,000 to 400,000 clones, roughly 67% of them singletons. The sample here was PBMCs, taken after 36 months of ibrutinib treatment. The sequence came from a human donor with chronic lymphocytic leukemia. V gene TRBV6-4 combines with J gene TRBJ2-3; D gene ambiguous. CDR3 nucleotide sequence: TGTGCCAGCAGTGACTCGGGAGATACGCAGTATTTT. It translates to CASSDSGDTQYF.